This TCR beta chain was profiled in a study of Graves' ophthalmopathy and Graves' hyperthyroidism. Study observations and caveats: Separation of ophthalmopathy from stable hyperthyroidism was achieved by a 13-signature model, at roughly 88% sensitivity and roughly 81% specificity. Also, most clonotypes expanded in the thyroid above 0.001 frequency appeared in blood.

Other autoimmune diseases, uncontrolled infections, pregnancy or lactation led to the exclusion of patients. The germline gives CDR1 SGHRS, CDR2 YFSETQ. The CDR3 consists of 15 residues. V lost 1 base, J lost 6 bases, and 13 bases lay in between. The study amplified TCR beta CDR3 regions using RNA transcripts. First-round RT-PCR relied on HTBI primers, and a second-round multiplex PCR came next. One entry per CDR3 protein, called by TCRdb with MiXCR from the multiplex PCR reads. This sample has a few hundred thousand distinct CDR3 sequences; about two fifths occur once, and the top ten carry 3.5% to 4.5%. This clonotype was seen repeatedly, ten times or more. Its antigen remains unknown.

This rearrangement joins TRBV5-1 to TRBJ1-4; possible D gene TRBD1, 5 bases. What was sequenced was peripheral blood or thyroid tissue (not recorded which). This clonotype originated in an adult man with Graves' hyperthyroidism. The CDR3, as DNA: TGCGCCAGCAGCTTGAACGTTGGGGGTGATGAAAAACTGTTTTTT. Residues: CASSLNVGGDEKLFF.